The 31 T cell receptor beta chains in this list originate from one sample, sequenced in a study of T cells in tuberculosis. Produced via immunoSEQ multiplex PCR; TCRdb's table is partial and in-frame only. This sample has over 40,000 clones, with about 95% found just once. The sequencing input was PBMCs. These receptors all stem from a donor aged 10-35 years with latent tuberculosis or without tuberculosis infection.

The chain joins TRBV30 to TRBJ1-2; TRBD1 matches at 7 bases. The CDR3 runs 15 residues. CDR1 GTSNPN and CDR2 SVGIG come from the germline V gene (reference sequence). Unmatched junction bases numbered 12, after V lost 0 bases and J lost 8 bases. The CDR3 loop is CAWSVELGGAGGYTF. CDR3 nucleotides: TGTGCCTGGAGTGTCGAATTAGGGGGCGCGGGCGGCTACACCTTC.

This clone was detected once. The chain recombines TRBV5-5 with TRBJ2-1; 8 positions match TRBD1. Trimming removed 4 bases from V and 9 bases from J; junction bases left unmatched: 18. CDR1 and CDR2 (germline): SGHKS, YYEKEE (reference sequence). The CDR3 totals 17 residues. CDR3 loop: CASSKQGGDRGVSEQFF. In DNA, the CDR3 is TGTGCCAGCAGCAAACAAGGGGGTGACAGGGGAGTAAGTGAGCAGTTCTTC.

The chain is built from TRBV7-9 and TRBJ2-7; D is undetermined. V lost 0 bases and J 5 bases, leaving 14 bases between the germline ends. The CDR3 spans 15 residues. Per germline, CDR1 SEHNR and CDR2 FQNEAQ (reference sequence). CDR3 loop: CASSLAVGSADEQYF. The CDR3 DNA follows: TGTGCCAGCAGCTTAGCAGTCGGTTCTGCTGACGAGCAGTACTTC.

This clone has only one observation. This sequence joins TRBV5-5 and TRBJ1-1, with D uncertain. The CDR3 runs 14 residues. The V end was cut by 4 bases, the J end by 2 bases, with 12 bases between. Germline V gene data show CDR1 as SGHKS and CDR2 as YYEKEE (reference sequence). The CDR3 DNA reads TGTGCCAGCAGCCAGCAGCTAGGCAACACTGAAGCTTTCTTT. Translating gives CASSQQLGNTEAFF. The full variable domain, with the rest looked up from reference TRBV5-5 and TRBJ1-1, is DAGVTQSPTHLIKTRGQQVTLRCSPISGHKSVSWYQQVLGQGPQFIFQYYEKEERGRGNFPDRFSARQFPNYSSELNVNALLLGDSALYLCASSQQLGNTEAFFGQGTRLTVV.

The V gene is TRBV27, the J gene TRBJ1-5, with D hard to call. The CDR3 is 13 amino acids. Looked up from germline, CDR1 is MNHEY and CDR2 is SMNVEV (reference sequence). Trimming stripped 6 bases from V and 4 bases from J, with 10 bases between. The CDR3 nucleotides are TGTGCCAGCAGCTTAGCAGTGAATCAGCCCCAGCATTTT. This translates into CASSLAVNQPQHF.

This clone appeared once. V usage is TRBV5-6 and J usage is TRBJ1-1, with TRBD1 matching over 11 bases. Trimming removed 2 bases from V and 4 bases from J; junction bases left unmatched: 1. CDR1 is SGHDT and CDR2 is YYEEEE in the germline V gene. This CDR3 is 14 amino acids long. CDR3 in amino acids: CASSFGTGGTEAFF. The CDR3 DNA follows: TGTGCCAGCAGCTTCGGGACAGGGGGCACTGAAGCTTTCTTT.

The rearrangement links TRBV5-1 to TRBJ2-1; 8 nucleotides line up with TRBD2. The CDR3 totals 15 residues. From germline, CDR1 is SGHRS and CDR2 YFSETQ. V lost 2 bases to trimming and J lost 9 bases; unmatched junction nucleotides: 10. CDR3 sequence reads: CASSFTAGTRGEQFF. In DNA, the CDR3 is TGCGCCAGCAGCTTTACTGCCGGGACTAGAGGTGAGCAGTTCTTC.

A single count supports this clone. The chain joins TRBV6-5 to TRBJ1-2; TRBD1 matches 9 bases. The CDR3 is made up of 13 amino acids. The V segment lost 6 bases and the J segment 7 bases; nucleotides outside the gene matches: 6. Germline CDR1 MNHEY, CDR2 SVGAGI. CDR3 amino acids: CASRRQGGSGYTF. CDR3 coding DNA: TGTGCCAGCAGACGACAGGGGGGAAGTGGCTACACCTTC.

This chain joins TRBV2 and TRBJ1-1; 10 bases map to TRBD1. The CDR3 runs 15 residues. CDR1 and CDR2 from the germline V gene are SNHLY and FYNNEI. V gave up 5 bases and J gave up 1 base; unmatched junction bases: 4. The CDR3 DNA sequence: TGTGCCAGCAGTCGACAGGGGGCGGAGAACACTGAAGCTTTCTTT. It codes for CASSRQGAENTEAFF.

The chain is built from TRBV7-8 and TRBJ2-1, with TRBD1 identical over 8 bases. The germline CDR1 and CDR2 sequences are SGHVS and FQNEAQ. V was pared by 2 bases and J by 4 bases, with 7 bases of the junction left unmatched. The CDR3 spans 16 residues. CDR3 protein: CASSLLGRGLYNEQFF. For the CDR3, the DNA is TGTGCCAGCAGCTTATTAGGCAGGGGGCTGTACAATGAGCAGTTCTTC.

The chain joins TRBV6-6 to TRBJ1-5; 7 positions agree with TRBD1. Germline CDR1 is MNHNY and CDR2 is SVGAGI (reference sequence). The CDR3 sequence is 13 residues long. Trimming cost V 6 bases and J 9 bases; bases outside gene matches: 8. CDR3 nucleotide sequence: TGTGCCAGCAGCGCAGGGGGGAGTGGGCCCCAGCATTTT. Translating gives CASSAGGSGPQHF.

V usage is TRBV19 and J usage is TRBJ1-3, with 9 positions matching TRBD1. This CDR3 region has 15 residues. The V gene's germline CDR1 is LNHDA and CDR2 SQIVND (reference sequence). J gave up 5 bases and V 7 bases, and 9 bases lay outside the gene matches. The CDR3 reads CASTPVDRGRNTIYF. CDR3 nucleotide sequence: TGTGCCAGTACTCCGGTGGACAGGGGAAGAAACACCATATATTTT. Drawing the rest from reference TRBV19 and TRBJ1-3, the complete variable domain is DGGITQSPKYLFRKEGQNVTLSCEQNLNHDAMYWYRQDPGQGLRLIYYSQIVNDFQKGDIAEGYSVSREKKESFPLTVTSAQKNPTAFYLCASTPVDRGRNTIYFGEGSWLTVV.

The V call is TRBV7-9, the J call TRBJ1-1; the D gene is possibly TRBD1 (5 bases). Germline-derived CDR1 and CDR2 are SEHNR and FQNEAQ (reference sequence). Between the trimmed V and J ends, which lost 5 bases and 12 bases, there was a span of 22 bases. This CDR3 comprises 14 residues. CDR3 nucleotides: TGTGCCAGCAGCCTCGGGACGGGCGGGGGGAAAACTTTCTTT. This codes for CASSLGTGGGKTFF. The full variable domain, with the rest looked up from reference TRBV7-9 and TRBJ1-1, is DTGVSQNPRHKITKRGQNVTFRCDPISEHNRLYWYRQTLGQGPEFLTYFQNEAQLEKSRLLSDRFSAERPKGSFSTLEIQRTEQGDSAMYLCASSLGTGGGKTFFGQGTRLTVV.

This rearrangement joins TRBV30 to TRBJ2-1; TRBD2 aligns across 10 bases. J was trimmed by 5 bases and V by 1 base; bases with no gene match: 8. This CDR3 has 16 residues. Germline CDR1 and CDR2: GTSNPN and SVGIG (reference sequence). The CDR3 DNA sequence: TGTGCCTGGAGTGGGTTAGCGGGAGGACTCAACAATGAGCAGTTCTTC. This sequence encodes CAWSGLAGGLNNEQFF.

This chain uses TRBV28 with TRBJ2-2; TRBD1 is a possible D gene (6 bases). Germline V lookup: CDR1 MDHEN, CDR2 SYDVKM. The length of the CDR3 is 15 residues. Trimming shortened V by 7 bases and J by 3 bases, and 15 bases separated the two germline ends. The CDR3 protein is CASTQTGIDTGELFF. DNA for the CDR3: TGTGCCAGCACGCAAACAGGGATAGACACCGGGGAGCTGTTTTTT.

V is TRBV5-1 and J is TRBJ1-4; D not resolved. Germline V lookup: CDR1 SGHRS, CDR2 YFSETQ. This CDR3 is 15 amino acids long. V was trimmed by 0 bases and J by 4 bases, leaving 10 bases between them. This chain's CDR3 is CASSLDVSDNEKLFF. The CDR3 DNA reads TGCGCCAGCAGCTTGGACGTCAGTGATAATGAAAAACTGTTTTTT.

This chain joins TRBV5-4 and TRBJ2-3; 8 bases match TRBD1. This CDR3 comprises 15 residues. The J segment lost 2 bases and the V segment lost 3 bases, leaving 5 bases of the junction unmatched. Germline lookup yields CDR1 SGHNT and CDR2 YYREEE (reference sequence). CDR3 coding DNA: TGTGCCAGCAGCTACTCGGACAGGGACACAGATACGCAGTATTTT. Protein sequence: CASSYSDRDTDTQYF.

This CDR3 reads CASSLGLITEAFF. The CDR3 DNA follows: TGCGCCAGCAGCCTCGGACTGATTACTGAAGCTTTCTTT. The chain combines TRBV10-1 with TRBJ1-1; D unresolved. V lost 6 bases to trimming and J lost 5 bases, with 13 bases between them. Per germline, CDR1 WNHNN and CDR2 SYGVQD (reference sequence). This CDR3 comprises 13 residues.

As DNA, the CDR3 is TGTGCCAGCAGTTACTCCTCGCGAGGACTCGAGCAGTACTTC. Its translation: CASSYSSRGLEQYF. The chain links TRBV6-5 to TRBJ2-7, with D possibly matching TRBD2 (5 bases). V lost 0 bases to trimming and J lost 6 bases, with 12 bases between them. Germline V gene data show CDR1 as MNHEY and CDR2 as SVGAGI. The CDR3 runs to 14 residues.

This clone was counted a single time. The rearrangement links TRBV6-5 to TRBJ2-4; TRBD2 matches at 7 bases. Germline CDR1 reads MNHEY; CDR2 reads SVGAGI. J was trimmed by 5 bases and V by 6 bases; bases with no gene match: 7. The CDR3 consists of 14 residues. The CDR3 loop is CASSPGGPQNIQYF. CDR3 bases: TGTGCCAGCAGCCCGGGAGGTCCTCAAAACATTCAGTACTTC.

The rearrangement joins TRBV30 to TRBJ2-7; possibly TRBD1 for D (6 bases). Germline-derived CDR1 and CDR2 are GTSNPN and SVGIG (reference sequence). Trimming removed 4 bases at V and 3 bases at J, with 28 bases between. The CDR3 sequence is 18 residues long. The CDR3 DNA follows: TGTGCCTGGACCCCGGAGAGTATACCGGGACATCCAAGCTACGAGCAGTACTTC. Translation gives CAWTPESIPGHPSYEQYF.

The sample holds one count of this clone. The chain uses TRBV29-1 and TRBJ2-7, with D perhaps matching TRBD2 (6 bases). V lost 4 bases and J lost 4, with 14 bases in between. This CDR3 contains 13 residues. Germline loops: CDR1 SQVTM, CDR2 ANQGSEA. The CDR3 coding sequence is TGCAGCGTTGGGCGGGGAAGAGGGTACGAGCAGTACTTC. This translates into CSVGRGRGYEQYF.

The rearrangement links TRBV27 to TRBJ2-1, with D tentatively TRBD2 (6 bases). V gave up 8 bases and J gave up 0 bases, with 17 bases separating them. There are 16 residues in the CDR3. The V gene's germline CDR1 is MNHEY and CDR2 SMNVEV (reference sequence). For the CDR3, the DNA is TGTGCCAGCCGTCCCGGGACTTCGAGCTCCTACAATGAGCAGTTCTTC. The encoded protein is CASRPGTSSSYNEQFF.

The chain couples TRBV5-1 to TRBJ2-3; the D gene is possibly TRBD2 (5 bases). Germline assignment: CDR1 SGHRS and CDR2 YFSETQ. The CDR3 spans 13 residues. Trimming shortened V by 0 bases and J by 4 bases, and 6 bases separated the two germline ends. The CDR3 is CASSLGGPDTQYF. CDR3 nucleotide sequence: TGCGCCAGCAGCTTGGGCGGGCCAGATACGCAGTATTTT.

V gene TRBV2 combines with J gene TRBJ2-2, with 7 bases aligning to TRBD1. From germline, CDR1 is SNHLY and CDR2 FYNNEI. This CDR3 region has 14 residues. Trimming removed 7 bases from V and 4 bases from J; junction bases left unmatched: 6. The CDR3 sequence: CASTYAGGTGELFF. The CDR3 DNA is TGTGCCAGCACTTATGCAGGGGGCACCGGGGAGCTGTTTTTT.

The V call is TRBV5-1, the J call TRBJ1-1, with D possibly matching TRBD1 (6 bases). V was pared by 1 base and J by 4 bases, with 20 bases between. The CDR3 has 17 residues. CDR1 and CDR2 (germline): SGHRS, YFSETQ. CDR3 in amino acids: CASSLSAAFRGSTEAFF. The CDR3 coding sequence is TGCGCCAGCAGCTTGTCGGCAGCTTTTAGGGGGAGCACTGAAGCTTTCTTT. Full variable domain (missing parts from reference TRBV5-1 and TRBJ1-1): KAGVTQTPRYLIKTRGQQVTLSCSPISGHRSVSWYQQTPGQGLQFLFEYFSETQRNKGNFPGRFSGRQFSNSRSEMNVSTLELGDSALYLCASSLSAAFRGSTEAFFGQGTRLTVV.

CDR3 loop: CASSYSGNSIYEQYF. CDR3 in DNA: TGTGCCAGCAGCTACAGCGGGAATTCTATCTACGAGCAGTACTTC. The J gene is TRBJ2-7, the V gene TRBV7-2, with 7 bases matching TRBD2. The germline V gene encodes CDR1 SGHTA and CDR2 FQGNSA. V shed 4 bases and J 3 bases; nucleotides not matched to a gene: 9. This CDR3 contains 15 residues. Combining the CDR3 with reference TRBV7-2 and TRBJ2-7 gives the whole variable domain GAGVSQSPSNKVTEKGKDVELRCDPISGHTALYWYRQSLGQGLEFLIYFQGNSAPDKSGLPSDRFSAERTGGSVSTLTIQRTQQEDSAVYLCASSYSGNSIYEQYFGPGTRLTVT.

The rearrangement uses TRBV5-1 and TRBJ1-2; D ambiguous. The germline gives CDR1 SGHRS, CDR2 YFSETQ. V was clipped by 4 bases and J by 0 bases, with 10 bases between them. The CDR3 spans 14 residues. The CDR3 DNA sequence: TGCGCCAGCAGCATGCGGGAAACTAACTATGGCTACACCTTC. Residues: CASSMRETNYGYTF. The full variable domain, in which reference TRBV5-1 and TRBJ1-2 provide the parts outside the CDR3, is KAGVTQTPRYLIKTRGQQVTLSCSPISGHRSVSWYQQTPGQGLQFLFEYFSETQRNKGNFPGRFSGRQFSNSRSEMNVSTLELGDSALYLCASSMRETNYGYTFGSGTRLTVV.

V usage is TRBV7-2 and J usage is TRBJ1-1; D unclear. The CDR3 is 15 amino acids. CDR1 and CDR2 from the germline V gene are SGHTA and FQGNSA. V dropped 5 bases and J dropped 2 bases, with 15 bases sitting between them. DNA for the CDR3: TGTGCCAGCAGCCCCCGGTCGGGAGTTAACACTGAAGCTTTCTTT. Amino acid sequence: CASSPRSGVNTEAFF.

The chain recombines TRBV2 with TRBJ2-3; 11 nucleotides align to TRBD2. The CDR3 has 19 residues. Per germline, CDR1 SNHLY and CDR2 FYNNEI. With 6 bases clipped from V and 0 bases from J, the junction kept 14 bases outside the gene matches. The CDR3 spells CASRAPSTSGRSSTDTQYF. CDR3 sequence (DNA): TGTGCCAGCAGAGCCCCCTCTACTAGCGGGAGATCTAGCACAGATACGCAGTATTTT.

The V call is TRBV19, the J call TRBJ2-2; 8 bases line up with TRBD1. The length of the CDR3 is 14 residues. V shed 8 bases and J 5 bases; nucleotides not matched to a gene: 7. CDR1 and CDR2 (germline): LNHDA, SQIVND (reference sequence). This CDR3 is CASAGTGETGELFF. CDR3 coding DNA: TGTGCCAGTGCCGGGACAGGCGAGACCGGGGAGCTGTTTTTT.